These T cell receptor beta chains were read from a single sample in a study of neurological immune-mediated disorders. TCRdb re-called the 5' RACE reads through MiXCR, storing one row per CDR3 protein. This sample has about 66,000 distinct CDR3 sequences, with 4.5% to 6% found just once. Sample: PBMCs. The source of these receptors is a woman aged 70-85 years with multiple sclerosis. The CDR3 runs from the conserved cysteine through the conserved F or W. A D gene is named only where the DNA matches it firmly. Rows give clone size only sometimes, using once, few, many, or a class for an expanded clone.

d_gene,v_gene,abundance,j_gene,CDR3aa,CDR3nt
.,TRBV20-1,many,TRBJ1-1,CSAEITEAFF,TGCAGTGCAGAAATAACTGAAGCTTTCTTT
TRBD2,TRBV5-1,few,TRBJ2-3,CASRFLADITSQYF,TGCGCCAGCAGATTCCTAGCGGATATAACGTCGCAGTATTTT
TRBD1,TRBV9,many,TRBJ2-1,CASSVDGTGNNEQFF,TGTGCCAGCAGCGTAGACGGGACAGGGAACAATGAGCAGTTCTTC
.,TRBV19,.,TRBJ2-1,CASSQGGLLNEQFF,TGTGCCAGTAGTCAGGGGGGGTTATTAAATGAGCAGTTCTTC
.,TRBV18,many,TRBJ1-4,CASSPANRNQNEKLFF,TGTGCCAGCTCACCGGCCAACAGGAACCAAAATGAAAAACTGTTTTTT
.,TRBV5-1,few,TRBJ1-4,CASSLGRTNEKLFF,TGCGCCAGCAGCTTGGGGCGGACAAATGAAAAACTGTTTTTT
TRBD1,TRBV20-1,many,TRBJ2-1,CSAPPGQGGNEQFF,TGCAGTGCCCCGCCGGGACAGGGTGGTAATGAGCAGTTCTTC
TRBD1,TRBV5-6,few,TRBJ1-1,CASSLGQPNTEAFF,TGTGCCAGCAGCCTGGGACAGCCCAACACTGAAGCTTTCTTT
.,TRBV7-2,few,TRBJ2-5,CASSLVINQETQYF,TGTGCCAGCAGCTTAGTCATAAACCAAGAGACCCAGTACTTC
TRBD1,TRBV7-9,few,TRBJ1-4,CASTPSTGFNEKLFF,TGTGCCAGCACCCCGTCGACAGGGTTTAATGAAAAACTGTTTTTT
.,TRBV25-1,many,TRBJ1-3,CASSYLNYRSGNTIYF,TGTGCCAGCAGTTACTTAAATTACCGCTCTGGAAACACCATATATTTT
.,TRBV5-1,many,TRBJ2-7,CASSLPSYEQYF,TGCGCCAGCAGCTTGCCGTCCTACGAGCAGTACTTC
TRBD2,TRBV5-1,many,TRBJ2-1,CASSEGLAFYNEQFF,TGCGCCAGCAGCGAGGGACTAGCGTTCTACAATGAGCAGTTCTTC
.,TRBV4-1,many,TRBJ1-2,CASSQDSRAELSTF,TGCGCCAGCAGCCAAGATAGCCGGGCAGAGCTATCGACCTTC
.,TRBV6-2/TRBV6-3,many,TRBJ2-5,CASSYSWGTQYF,TGTGCCAGCAGTTACTCGTGGGGGACCCAGTACTTC
.,TRBV7-6,many,TRBJ1-2,CASSLSGPGGYTF,TGTGCCAGCAGCTTGTCGGGACCCGGGGGCTACACCTTC
TRBD2,TRBV6-2/TRBV6-3,many,TRBJ2-1,CASSYGLAGGGNEQFF,TGTGCCAGCAGTTACGGGTTAGCGGGAGGCGGCAATGAGCAGTTCTTC
TRBD2,TRBV7-8,many,TRBJ2-7,CASSLDPGASGVYEQYF,TGTGCCAGCAGCTTAGATCCTGGGGCTAGCGGAGTCTACGAGCAGTACTTC
TRBD1,TRBV20-1,many,TRBJ2-1,CSAPGQGNNEQFF,TGCAGTGCCCCGGGACAGGGCAACAATGAGCAGTTCTTC
.,TRBV4-1,many,TRBJ1-6,CASSQAAGARNSPLHF,TGCGCCAGCAGCCAAGCGGCGGGGGCTCGGAATTCACCCCTCCACTTT
.,TRBV30,few,TRBJ1-6,CAWRSGKLPLHF,TGTGCCTGGCGTTCTGGGAAATTGCCCCTCCACTTT
.,TRBV2,many,TRBJ1-3,CASSEKGEGNTIYF,TGTGCCAGCAGTGAGAAGGGGGAAGGAAACACCATATATTTT
TRBD1,TRBV29-1,many,TRBJ2-3,CSVDGTGGLADTQYF,TGCAGCGTTGATGGGACAGGGGGCCTCGCAGATACGCAGTATTTT
.,TRBV6-5,many,TRBJ1-2,CASSLQDPRDYGYTF,TGTGCCAGCAGTCTCCAGGATCCCAGGGACTATGGCTACACCTTC
.,TRBV5-5,.,TRBJ2-5,CASAVRGETQYF,TGTGCCAGCGCGGTCAGGGGAGAGACCCAGTACTTC
TRBD1,TRBV20-1,.,TRBJ1-1,CSARQGAEVNTEAFF,TGCAGTGCTAGACAGGGGGCGGAGGTGAACACTGAAGCTTTCTTT
TRBD1,TRBV7-9,many,TRBJ2-1,CASSGTGFNEQFF,TGTGCCAGCAGCGGGACAGGGTTCAATGAGCAGTTCTTC
.,TRBV10-3,many,TRBJ1-1,CAIRSEMNTEAFF,TGTGCCATCAGGTCAGAAATGAACACTGAAGCTTTCTTT